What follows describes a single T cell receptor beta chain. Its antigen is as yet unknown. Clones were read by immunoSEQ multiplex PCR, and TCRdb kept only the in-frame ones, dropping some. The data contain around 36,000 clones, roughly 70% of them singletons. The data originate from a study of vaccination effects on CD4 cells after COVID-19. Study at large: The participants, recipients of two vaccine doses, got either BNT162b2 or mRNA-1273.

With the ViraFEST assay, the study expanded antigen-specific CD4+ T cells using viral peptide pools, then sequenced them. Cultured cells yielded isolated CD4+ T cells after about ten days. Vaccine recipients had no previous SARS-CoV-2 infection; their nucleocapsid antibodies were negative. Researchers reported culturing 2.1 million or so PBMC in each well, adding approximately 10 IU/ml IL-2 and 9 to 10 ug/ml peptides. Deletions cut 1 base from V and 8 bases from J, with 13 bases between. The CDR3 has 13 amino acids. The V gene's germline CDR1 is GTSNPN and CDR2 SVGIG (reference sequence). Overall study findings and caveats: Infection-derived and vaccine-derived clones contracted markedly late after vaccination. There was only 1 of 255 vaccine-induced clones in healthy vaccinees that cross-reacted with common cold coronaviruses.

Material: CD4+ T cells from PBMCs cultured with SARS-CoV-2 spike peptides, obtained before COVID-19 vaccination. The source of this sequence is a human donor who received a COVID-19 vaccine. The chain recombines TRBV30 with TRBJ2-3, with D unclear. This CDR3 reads CAWSESSPGTQYF. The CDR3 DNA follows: TGTGCCTGGAGTGAGTCCTCACCTGGTACGCAGTATTTT.